The following is a T cell receptor (beta chain) sequence with its context. Its antigen is unidentified. Germline CDR1 and CDR2: SGDLS and YYNGEE. The CDR3 is made up of 15 amino acids. V shed 2 bases, J shed 2 bases, and the junction held 6 bases outside the gene matches. The entry originates in a study of T cell responses to AZD1222 COVID-19 vaccine. Notes on the study in general: Most donors were white British, females outnumbered males, and clonal diversity was possibly underestimated. Repertoire collection took place solely once the T cell response had peaked. CD4 TCRs associated with vaccination spanned spike, dominating at 160-218 and 743-854.

Only in-frame clones appear in the TCRdb table, and some are missing; sequencing was by immunoSEQ multiplex PCR. The sample lists 60,000 or so clones, approximately 80% seen once, with over 15% in the top ten. The rearrangement uses TRBV9 and TRBJ1-1; 7 bases fit TRBD1. The sample in question was peripheral blood, obtained on day 0 of AZD1222 vaccination. The sequence was obtained from an adult in good health. The CDR3 coding sequence is TGTGCCAGCAGCGTGACCGGGACAGCAAACACTGAAGCTTTCTTT. Protein product: CASSVTGTANTEAFF.